The text below deals with one T cell receptor beta chain. What it binds is unknown. The sample originates from a study of T-cell memory formation after mild COVID-19. Regarding the study as a whole: Clones that got smaller from day 15 to 85 had even CD4/CD8, while clones growing later tipped toward CD4+.

Each CDR3 protein is one row after TCRdb ran MiXCR on the 5' RACE reads. The table includes about 320,000 distinct CDR3 sequences, more than 13% detected once. Trimming took 3 bases from V and 8 from J, leaving 22 bases between them. The CDR3 contains 16 residues. Germline CDR1 and CDR2: MNHEY and SMNVEV (reference sequence). The TCR sequence derives from a man younger than 30 who had mild COVID-19 (a few samples of this study predate the infection). Cell type and time point are not known. Material: PBMCs or a T cell subset sorted from them (not recorded which). The genes are TRBV27 and TRBJ1-2, with D perhaps TRBD1 (5 bases). CDR3 region: CASSFPLGDGTWGYTF. Written as DNA, the CDR3 is TGTGCCAGCAGTTTCCCCCTTGGGGACGGCACATGGGGCTACACCTTC.